This T cell receptor beta chain was profiled in a study of CD8 T cells in Susac syndrome. Random hexamers were used to reverse transcribe 0.5 to 1 ug of RNA. An immunoSEQ multiplex PCR generated amplified TCR beta CDR3 products spanning 54 Vbeta and 13 Jbeta. TCRdb itself ran the immunoSEQ multiplex PCR reads through MiXCR, one entry per CDR3 protein. Of 150,000 to 160,000 distinct CDR3 sequences listed, approximately 93% are singletons. V was shortened by 3 bases and J by 2 bases, with 10 bases between the two germline ends. Germline assignment: CDR1 MNHEY and CDR2 SMNVEV (reference sequence). CDR3 length: 14 residues. Sequencing of TCR beta was performed on blood CD8+ T cells and on blood CD4+ T cells. Relapsing-remitting disease, either stable or active, was present in the treatment-naive patients who were the multiple sclerosis controls. TEMRA cells were FACS-enriched, and CD8+ and CD4+ T cells were isolated negatively.

The chain recombines TRBV27 with TRBJ1-2; D ambiguous. The sample taken for sequencing was CD8+ T cells from PBMCs. The receptor's source is a human donor with multiple sclerosis. CDR3 sequence (DNA): TGTGCCAGCAGTTTCTCCGGGAAAAACTATGGCTACACCTTC. Translation gives CASSFSGKNYGYTF.